These 10 T cell receptor beta chains were sequenced from one sample in a study of blood T cell repertoires in COVID-19. The data were produced by immunoSEQ multiplex PCR, yet TCRdb's version contains in-frame clones alone and is incomplete. In the table there are 310,000 or so clones, roughly 84% of which are singletons. Sequencing was done on a sample of peripheral blood. These receptors originate from a man aged 50 or older with active or convalescent COVID-19.

The V and J genes are TRBV5-1 and TRBJ2-3; tentatively, D is TRBD2 (5 bases). The ends were cut back, 5 bases at V and 0 bases at J, with 13 bases in the middle. This CDR3 has 15 amino acids. Germline CDR1 is SGHRS and CDR2 is YFSETQ. This CDR3 is CASRGSGTSTDTQYF. The CDR3 DNA is TGCGCCAGCAGGGGGAGCGGCACTAGCACAGATACGCAGTATTTT.

The chain joins TRBV7-3 to TRBJ2-7, with 8 bases lining up with TRBD2. The V gene end was trimmed by 5 bases and the J gene end by 2 bases; junction bases not matched to a gene: 8. CDR1 SGHTA and CDR2 FQGTGA come from the germline V gene. The CDR3 extends over 15 amino acids. As DNA, the CDR3 is TGTGCCAGCAGCCTCGGACAAGCGGGGGCCTACGAGCAGTACTTC. This codes for CASSLGQAGAYEQYF.

The J gene is TRBJ2-3, the V gene TRBV28; 13 bases are shared with TRBD2. The J segment lost 0 bases and the V segment lost 2 bases, leaving 8 bases of the junction unmatched. This CDR3 contains 19 residues. CDR1 and CDR2 (germline): MDHEN, SYDVKM. The CDR3 is CASSLPIGTSGKSTDTQYF. DNA for the CDR3: TGTGCCAGCAGTTTACCAATAGGGACTAGCGGGAAGAGCACAGATACGCAGTATTTT.

The V call is TRBV28, the J call TRBJ1-1; D not certain. Trimming removed 6 bases from V and 0 bases from J, with 8 bases in between. The CDR3 spans 13 residues. Germline loops: CDR1 MDHEN, CDR2 SYDVKM. CDR3 coding DNA: TGTGCCAGCAGAACATTCCTGAACACTGAAGCTTTCTTT. Translated: CASRTFLNTEAFF.

This chain uses TRBV14 with TRBJ1-2; D perhaps matches TRBD1 (5 bases). V gave up 5 bases and J gave up 6 bases, with 16 bases separating them. Germline V lookup: CDR1 SGHDN, CDR2 FVKESK. The CDR3 runs to 14 residues. CDR3 protein: CASSSGTGIDGYTF. The CDR3 region has the DNA TGTGCCAGCAGCTCCGGGACTGGGATTGATGGCTACACCTTC.

The chain joins TRBV21-1 to TRBJ2-1; the table calls TRBD2, which could not be checked here. TRBV21-1 is noted as a pseudogene. This CDR3 region has 16 residues. CDR3 sequence reads: CALPASGRSIYNEQFF. In nucleotides, the CDR3 is TGTGCCTTACCCGCTAGCGGGAGGTCGATTTACAATGAGCAGTTCTTC.

The rearrangement joins TRBV6-5 to TRBJ2-3; 7 bases are shared with TRBD1. The CDR3 contains 15 residues. Germline CDR1 MNHEY, CDR2 SVGAGI. The V and J ends lost 6 bases and 8 bases, in that order; junction bases with no gene match: 14. The CDR3 DNA follows: TGTGCCAGCAGCCCGGGACAGAGAGAGGATCGTACGCAGTATTTT. Translation gives CASSPGQREDRTQYF.

This clone was seen a few times. This chain joins TRBV7-8 and TRBJ1-2; D is possibly TRBD1 (6 bases). The ends were cut back, 0 bases at V and 0 bases at J, with 11 bases in the middle. Germline V lookup: CDR1 SGHVS, CDR2 FQNEAQ. This CDR3 is 16 amino acids long. CDR3: CASSLAQTGANYGYTF. The CDR3 DNA follows: TGTGCCAGCAGCTTAGCTCAGACAGGCGCTAACTATGGCTACACCTTC.

In DNA, the CDR3 is TGTGCCAGTATATGGGGGAACGGGGGGTCTTCCCGGGCTTTCTTT. Residues: CASIWGNGGSSRAFF. This chain uses TRBV19 with TRBJ1-1, with a possible D match to TRBD1 (5 bases). Looked up from germline, CDR1 is LNHDA and CDR2 is SQIVND (reference sequence). This CDR3 region has 15 residues. V was clipped by 7 bases and J by 11 bases, with 26 bases between them.

This chain connects TRBV6-1 to TRBJ1-4; possibly TRBD1 for D (5 bases). The germline V gene has CDR1 MNHNS and CDR2 SASEGT. V shed 3 bases and J shed 5 bases, with 10 bases lying between them. The CDR3 has 14 amino acids. The CDR3 region has the DNA TGTGCCAGCAGTGACCCGACAGAAAATGAAAAACTGTTTTTT. Protein product: CASSDPTENEKLFF.